Listed here is a single T cell receptor beta chain. What it binds is unknown. Samples from alopecia areata patients were lesional scalp punch biopsies and peripheral blood. The data were obtained in a study of CD8+ T cells in alopecia areata. Sequencing templates came from extracted RNA that was reverse transcribed into cDNA. Measured with immunoSEQ multiplex PCR; TCRdb has only the in-frame clones, and not every one. The table lists approximately 130,000 clones, about 50% of them singletons. CDR1 SQVTM and CDR2 ANQGSEA come from the germline V gene. V dropped 4 bases and J dropped 7 bases, with 26 bases sitting between them. The CDR3 has 16 residues. Study-wide findings and caveats: Sequencing of scalp samples also captures resident alphabeta T cells of normal skin.

The chain joins TRBV29-1 to TRBJ2-7; possibly TRBD2 for D (7 bases). The TCR comes from a human donor with alopecia areata. The sequencing input was NKG2D-low CD8+ T cells sorted from blood. The CDR3: CSVGLYGGRELGEQYF. The CDR3 region has the DNA TGCAGCGTTGGGTTATATGGGGGGCGGGAGTTGGGTGAGCAGTACTTC.